These T cell receptor beta chains were read from a single sample in a study of identical twins. From the 5' RACE reads, TCRdb called clonotypes with MiXCR, one entry per CDR3 protein. The top ten clones hold around 1.5% of a sample with around 960,000 distinct CDR3 sequences, roughly 12% of them seen once. This sample was also put to use in a study of yellow fever vaccine responses in identical twins.

What was sequenced was PBMCs. All receptors derive from a young woman in good health. Each CDR3 is given without its conserved first and last residue. Some rows have no size entry. The others give once, few or many, or a class for an expanded clone.

v_call	clone_size	j_call	cdr3_aa
TRBV6-1	-	TRBJ1-2	ASSETRVLYGYT
TRBV12-3/TRBV12-4	few	TRBJ1-4	ASSLGVTNEKLF
TRBV20-1	-	TRBJ2-2	SARILTSSGELF
TRBV12-3/TRBV12-4	-	TRBJ1-3	ASSLTDSPSGNTIY
TRBV20-1	few	TRBJ2-4	SATRLGDIQY
TRBV5-5	few	TRBJ2-6	ASRNGQPILSGANVLT
TRBV19	-	TRBJ2-3	ASSSSAGYDTQY
TRBV25-1	-	TRBJ1-5	ASSVGVQPQH
TRBV3-1	-	TRBJ1-1	ASSSSDRNTEAF
TRBV12-3/TRBV12-4	few	TRBJ2-3	ASNLGTLASTDTQY
TRBV27	few	TRBJ1-5	ASSFSLHGQPQH
TRBV6-8	few	TRBJ2-1	ASSYRRSGNEQF
TRBV4-1	few	TRBJ1-2	ASSSRDSNYGYT
TRBV5-1	-	TRBJ2-7	ASSLLGRADEQY
TRBV27	few	TRBJ2-7	ASSLSGLAGVPKIEQY
TRBV12-3/TRBV12-4	-	TRBJ2-7	ASSPIGTATGEQY
TRBV7-9	-	TRBJ1-2	ASSPVYGYT
TRBV15	-	TRBJ2-5	ATSRDGPGDQETQY
TRBV20-1	few	TRBJ2-5	SARGRAGSQETQY
TRBV7-9	few	TRBJ1-1	ASSPPLPGVITEAF
TRBV4-1	few	TRBJ2-7	ASSQDLNFGHRYEQY
TRBV20-1	many	TRBJ1-1	SVGGTATEAF
TRBV20-1	few	TRBJ1-5	SVRGGDYSNQPQH
TRBV2	-	TRBJ2-5	ASSGSHPKTQY
TRBV4-1	-	TRBJ1-5	ASGSGGVGQPQH
TRBV7-3	-	TRBJ1-1	ASSTRAVRGVTHIEAF
TRBV5-1	-	TRBJ2-7	ASSLAQGLAGSDEQY
TRBV2	-	TRBJ2-3	ASRGAAQY
TRBV7-9	many	TRBJ2-1	ASSLIGSYNEQF
TRBV19	-	TRBJ2-7	ASSTQGVTEQY
TRBV28	-	TRBJ2-7	ASQQEYEQY
TRBV5-1	many	TRBJ1-4	ASSSGQGGEKLF
TRBV10-3	few	TRBJ2-5	AISLGGFPETQY
TRBV6-5	few	TRBJ1-2	ASSYLTGENGYT
TRBV6-5	few	TRBJ2-1	ASSYLGLAGVPSYNEQF
TRBV5-6	-	TRBJ2-2	DTDLRRGWEGMVDGELF
TRBV20-1	few	TRBJ2-2	SARPTPDLNTGELF
TRBV2	-	TRBJ2-3	ASSIAGTSGTDTQY
TRBV29-1	once	TRBJ1-2	SAGAEGLYGYT
TRBV5-1	few	TRBJ2-3	ASSLERGGTDTQY
TRBV12-3/TRBV12-4	-	TRBJ2-5	ASRAGLAGALETQY
TRBV7-2	-	TRBJ2-1	ASSWTSGGAGEQF